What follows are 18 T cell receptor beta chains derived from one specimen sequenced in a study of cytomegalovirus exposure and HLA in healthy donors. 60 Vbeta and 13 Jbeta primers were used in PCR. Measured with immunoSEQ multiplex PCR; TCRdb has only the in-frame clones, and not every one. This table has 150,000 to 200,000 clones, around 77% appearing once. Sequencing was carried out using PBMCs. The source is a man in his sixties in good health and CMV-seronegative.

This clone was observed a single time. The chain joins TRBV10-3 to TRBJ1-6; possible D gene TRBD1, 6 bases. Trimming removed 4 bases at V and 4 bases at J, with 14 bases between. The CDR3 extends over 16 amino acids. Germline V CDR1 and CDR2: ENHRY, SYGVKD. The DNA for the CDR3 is TGTGCCATCAGTGTACGGGGGGCTGGGTATAATTCACCCCTCCACTTT. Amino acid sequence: CAISVRGAGYNSPLHF.

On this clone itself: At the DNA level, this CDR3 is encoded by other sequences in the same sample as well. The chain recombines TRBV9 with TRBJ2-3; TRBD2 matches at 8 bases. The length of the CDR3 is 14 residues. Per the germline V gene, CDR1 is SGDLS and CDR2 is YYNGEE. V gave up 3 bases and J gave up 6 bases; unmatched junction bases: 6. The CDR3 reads CASSAGGGPDTQYF. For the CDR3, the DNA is TGTGCCAGCAGCGCCGGGGGGGGGCCTGATACGCAGTATTTT.

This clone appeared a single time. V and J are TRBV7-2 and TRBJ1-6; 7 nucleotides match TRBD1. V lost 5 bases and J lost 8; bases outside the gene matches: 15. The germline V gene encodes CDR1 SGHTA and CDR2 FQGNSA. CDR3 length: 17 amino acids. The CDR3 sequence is CASSHSVPGTADSPLHF. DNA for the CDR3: TGTGCCAGCAGCCATTCCGTCCCCGGGACAGCTGATTCACCCCTCCACTTT.

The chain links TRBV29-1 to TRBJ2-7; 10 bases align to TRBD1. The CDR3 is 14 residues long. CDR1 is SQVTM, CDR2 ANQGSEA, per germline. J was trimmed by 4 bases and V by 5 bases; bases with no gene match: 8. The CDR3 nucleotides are TGCAGCGTTAGAACAGGGGACAGGGGTTACGAGCAGTACTTC. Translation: CSVRTGDRGYEQYF.

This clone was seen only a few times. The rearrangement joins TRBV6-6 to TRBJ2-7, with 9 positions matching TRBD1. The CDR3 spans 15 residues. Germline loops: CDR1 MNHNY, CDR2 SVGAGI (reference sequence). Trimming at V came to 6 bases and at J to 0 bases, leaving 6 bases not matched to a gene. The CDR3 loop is CASSRRDRASYEQYF. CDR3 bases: TGTGCCAGCAGCCGCCGGGACAGGGCCTCCTACGAGCAGTACTTC.

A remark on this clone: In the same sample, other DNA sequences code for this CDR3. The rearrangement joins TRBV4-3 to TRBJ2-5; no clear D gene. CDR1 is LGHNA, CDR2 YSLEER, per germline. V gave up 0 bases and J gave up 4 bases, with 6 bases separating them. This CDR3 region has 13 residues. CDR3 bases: TGCGCCAGCAGCCAAGATCTACGAGAGACCCAGTACTTC. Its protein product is CASSQDLRETQYF.

The CDR3 nucleotides are TGCGCCAGCAGCATCGGGACAGTTGGGGAGCTGTTTTTT. Protein product: CASSIGTVGELFF. V gene TRBV5-1 combines with J gene TRBJ2-2; 7 bases match TRBD1. The CDR3 is 13 residues long. From germline, CDR1 is SGHRS and CDR2 YFSETQ. V lost 4 bases, J lost 8 bases, and 5 bases stayed unmatched.

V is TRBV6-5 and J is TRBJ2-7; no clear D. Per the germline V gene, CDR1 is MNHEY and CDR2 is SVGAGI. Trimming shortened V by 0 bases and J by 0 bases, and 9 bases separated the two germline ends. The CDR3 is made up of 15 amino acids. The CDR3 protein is CASSYSIADSYEQYF. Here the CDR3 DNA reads TGTGCCAGCAGTTACTCGATTGCAGACTCCTACGAGCAGTACTTC.

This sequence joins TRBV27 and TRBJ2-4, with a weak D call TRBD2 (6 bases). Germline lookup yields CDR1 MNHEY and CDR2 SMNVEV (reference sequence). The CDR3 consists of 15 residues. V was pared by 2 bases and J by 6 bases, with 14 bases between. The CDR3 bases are TGTGCCAGCAGTTTAAAAATGTGGGGAGGAAACATTCAGTACTTC. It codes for CASSLKMWGGNIQYF.

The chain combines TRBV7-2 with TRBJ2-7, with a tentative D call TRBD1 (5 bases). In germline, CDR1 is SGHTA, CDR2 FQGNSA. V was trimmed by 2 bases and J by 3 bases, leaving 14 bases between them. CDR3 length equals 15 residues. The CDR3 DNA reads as TGTGCCAGCAGCTTAAGAACTGGACAAAGCTACGAGCAGTACTTC. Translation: CASSLRTGQSYEQYF.

CDR3 sequence reads: CSASGFTEAFF. In nucleotides, the CDR3 is TGCAGTGCGTCAGGGTTCACTGAAGCTTTCTTT. This chain links TRBV20-1 with TRBJ1-1; D is possibly TRBD1 (5 bases). Trimming shortened V by 6 bases and J by 4 bases, and 9 bases separated the two germline ends. Looked up from germline, CDR1 is DFQATT and CDR2 is SNEGSKA (reference sequence). The CDR3 is 11 residues long.

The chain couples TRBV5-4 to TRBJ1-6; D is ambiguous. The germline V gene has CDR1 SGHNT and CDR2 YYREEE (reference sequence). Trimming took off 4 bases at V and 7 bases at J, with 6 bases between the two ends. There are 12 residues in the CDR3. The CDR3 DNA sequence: TGTGCCAGCAGCGTCAGGAATTCACCCCTCCACTTT. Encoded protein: CASSVRNSPLHF.

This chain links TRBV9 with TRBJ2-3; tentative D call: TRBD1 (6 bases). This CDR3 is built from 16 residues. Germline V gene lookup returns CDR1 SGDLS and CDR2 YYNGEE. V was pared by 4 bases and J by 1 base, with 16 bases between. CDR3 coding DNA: TGTGCCAGCAGCTCAGGGGCCAATAGGGGCACAGATACGCAGTATTTT. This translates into CASSSGANRGTDTQYF.

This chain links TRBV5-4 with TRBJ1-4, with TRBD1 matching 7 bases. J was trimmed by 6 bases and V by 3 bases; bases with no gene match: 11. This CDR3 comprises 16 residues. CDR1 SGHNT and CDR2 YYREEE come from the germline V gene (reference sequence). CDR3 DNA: TGTGCCAGCAGCTCACGATCAGGGGGGAGTTATGAAAAACTGTTTTTT. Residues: CASSSRSGGSYEKLFF. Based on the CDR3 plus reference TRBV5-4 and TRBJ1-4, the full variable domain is ETGVTQSPTHLIKTRGQQVTLRCSSQSGHNTVSWYQQALGQGPQFIFQYYREEENGRGNFPPRFSGLQFPNYSSELNVNALELDDSALYLCASSSRSGGSYEKLFFGSGTQLSVL.

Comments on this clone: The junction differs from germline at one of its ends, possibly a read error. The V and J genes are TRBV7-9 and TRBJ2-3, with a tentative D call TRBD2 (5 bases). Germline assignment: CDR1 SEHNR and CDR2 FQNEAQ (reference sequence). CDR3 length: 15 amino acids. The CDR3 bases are TGTTCCAGCAGCCCGAGCGGAGTCAGCACAGATACGCAGTATTTT. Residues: CSSSPSGVSTDTQYF.

The CDR3 sequence is CASSPPTGGTEAFF. For the CDR3, the DNA is TGTGCCAGCAGCCCTCCGACGGGTGGCACTGAAGCTTTCTTT. V usage is TRBV5-4 and J usage is TRBJ1-1; D call uncertain. There are 14 residues in the CDR3. The germline gives CDR1 SGHNT, CDR2 YYREEE (reference sequence). The V and J ends lost 4 bases and 4 bases respectively, with 14 bases between them.

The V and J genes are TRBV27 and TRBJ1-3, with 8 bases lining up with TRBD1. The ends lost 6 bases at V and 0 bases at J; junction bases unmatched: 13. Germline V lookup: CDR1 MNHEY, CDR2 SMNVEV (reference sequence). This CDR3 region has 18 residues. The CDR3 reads CASSSGQGRWGSGNTIYF. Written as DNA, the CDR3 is TGTGCCAGCAGCTCCGGACAGGGAAGGTGGGGCTCTGGAAACACCATATATTTT.

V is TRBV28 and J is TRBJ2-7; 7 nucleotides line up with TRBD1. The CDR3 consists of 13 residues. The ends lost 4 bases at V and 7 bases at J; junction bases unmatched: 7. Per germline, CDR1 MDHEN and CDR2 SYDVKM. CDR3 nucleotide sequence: TGTGCCAGCAGTTGGACAGGTCTGGGTGAGCAGTACTTC. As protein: CASSWTGLGEQYF.